The 28 T cell receptor beta chains below were found in one sample sequenced in a study of Graves' ophthalmopathy and Graves' hyperthyroidism. As the template, RNA transcripts were used to amplify TCR beta CDR3 regions. Amplification began with first-round RT-PCR using HTBI primers, then second-round multiplex PCR was performed. In TCRdb, the multiplex PCR reads were re-called with MiXCR into one record per CDR3 protein. The repertoire holds more than 1,000,000 distinct CDR3 sequences, with less than 45% as singletons. The sample comprised peripheral blood or thyroid tissue (not recorded which). Every receptor here comes from an adult man with Graves' hyperthyroidism.

This clonotype has at least ten counts. CDR3 residues: CASSLDSRRNNSPLHF. The CDR3 DNA is TGTGCCAGCAGCTTAGATTCCAGACGAAATAATTCACCCCTCCACTTT. The chain combines TRBV7-2 with TRBJ1-6; unclear D gene. The V end was cut by 1 base, the J end by 5 bases, with 12 bases between. The germline V gene encodes CDR1 SGHTA and CDR2 FQGNSA. The CDR3 covers 16 residues.

The chain combines TRBV5-8 with TRBJ2-7, with TRBD1 matching over 7 bases. Germline V gives CDR1 SGHTS, CDR2 YDEGEE. Germline trimming cut 2 bases from V and 6 bases from J; bases unmatched to any gene: 5. The CDR3 is 13 amino acids. In DNA form, the CDR3 reads TGTGCCAGCAGCTTATCAGGGGACAGCGAGCAGTACTTC. Residues: CASSLSGDSEQYF.

This clonotype was seen a handful of times. CDR3 region: CSADGPVFRGDSSYEQYF. The CDR3 DNA is TGCAGTGCCGACGGACCTGTCTTTCGAGGGGATTCCTCCTACGAGCAGTACTTC. The rearrangement uses TRBV20-1 and TRBJ2-7, with D perhaps TRBD1 or TRBD2 (5 bases each). V lost 6 bases and J lost 0, with 27 bases in between. Per germline, CDR1 DFQATT and CDR2 SNEGSKA (reference sequence). This CDR3 has 18 amino acids.

About this clonotype: A much larger clonotype is one base distant, so this may be a read error. The missing conserved phenylalanine or tryptophan at the end of this CDR3 makes a read error likely. The genes are TRBV29-1 and TRBJ2-7; D ambiguous. CDR3 size: 13 residues. V was trimmed by 7 bases and J by 0 bases, leaving 13 bases between them. Germline CDR1 is SQVTM and CDR2 is ANQGSEA. This chain's CDR3 is CSALYAGSYEQYS. The CDR3, as DNA: TGCAGCGCCCTATATGCAGGCTCCTACGAGCAGTACTCC.

This clonotype was seen at least ten times. This CDR3 is CSARDGTVVYEQYF. In nucleotides, the CDR3 is TGCAGTGCTAGAGATGGGACAGTGGTCTACGAGCAGTACTTC. The rearrangement joins TRBV20-1 to TRBJ2-7; TRBD1 aligns across 7 bases. V dropped 0 bases and J dropped 3; count of bases not matched to a gene: 5. CDR3 size: 14 residues. CDR1 is DFQATT, CDR2 SNEGSKA, per germline (reference sequence).

This clonotype has a count of ten or more. This sequence joins TRBV14 and TRBJ2-7; D may match TRBD1 or TRBD2 (6 bases each). CDR3 length: 13 residues. The germline V and J ends were trimmed by 1 base and 7 bases, with 11 bases remaining between them. From germline, CDR1 is SGHDN and CDR2 FVKESK. CDR3 residues: CASSQVQGLEQYF. The CDR3 nucleotides are TGTGCCAGCAGCCAAGTACAGGGACTGGAGCAGTACTTC.

This clonotype was picked up a small number of times. CDR3 in amino acids: CASSPGTQDYGYTF. The CDR3 bases are TGCGCCAGCAGCCCTGGGACACAGGACTATGGCTACACCTTC. The rearrangement joins TRBV5-1 to TRBJ1-2; tentatively, D is TRBD1 (6 bases). This CDR3 comprises 14 residues. The germline V gene encodes CDR1 SGHRS and CDR2 YFSETQ. Trimming cost V 4 bases and J 3 bases, with 13 bases left between them.

This sequence joins TRBV5-1 and TRBJ2-2; D might be TRBD1 (6 bases). V was cut by 2 bases and J by 6 bases, with 14 bases left in between. Germline CDR1 is SGHRS and CDR2 is YFSETQ. The CDR3 totals 15 residues. The CDR3 sequence: CASSLDQGFAGELFF. Written as DNA, the CDR3 is TGCGCCAGCAGCTTAGACCAGGGGTTTGCCGGGGAGCTGTTTTTT.

This rearrangement joins TRBV7-2 to TRBJ2-5; weak D call: TRBD1 (5 bases). CDR1 SGHTA and CDR2 FQGNSA come from the germline V gene. The CDR3 runs to 16 residues. V shed 5 bases and J shed 4 bases, with 20 bases lying between them. For the CDR3, the DNA is TGTGCCAGCAGCCTTCAGGAACTATGGGGCTTAGAGACCCAGTACTTC. It codes for CASSLQELWGLETQYF.

Ten or more counts support this clonotype. The DNA of the CDR3 is TGTGCCACCAGCAGAGATCATGGGACAACTAATGAAAAACTGTTTTTT. Translation: CATSRDHGTTNEKLFF. This chain connects TRBV15 to TRBJ1-4, with D unclear. Germline CDR1 LNHNV, CDR2 YYDKDF (reference sequence). The germline V and J ends were trimmed by 0 bases and 0 bases, with 8 bases remaining between them. The CDR3 spans 16 residues.

This clonotype has at least ten counts. The chain uses TRBV29-1 and TRBJ2-2; D unresolved. Germline assignment: CDR1 SQVTM and CDR2 ANQGSEA. This CDR3 spans 10 amino acids. V lost 7 bases to trimming and J lost 7 bases, with 7 bases between them. The CDR3 nucleotides read TGCAGCGCTCTTCACGGGGAGCTGTTTTTT. Translation: CSALHGELFF.

This clonotype has a count of ten or more. The chain recombines TRBV12-3 or TRBV12-4 with TRBJ2-5, with D tentatively TRBD1 (5 bases). CDR3 length: 13 amino acids. The V gene lost 3 bases and the J gene lost 7 bases, with 12 bases spanning the gap. The CDR3 DNA reads TGTGCCAGCAGTTTGGGGCTTGCTGGGACCCAGTACTTC. Its translation: CASSLGLAGTQYF.

This clonotype has ten or more counts. This chain joins TRBV20-1 and TRBJ2-5; D gene uncertain. Trimming shortened V by 3 bases and J by 5 bases, and 10 bases separated the two germline ends. The CDR3 runs to 12 residues. The germline V gene encodes CDR1 DFQATT and CDR2 SNEGSKA (reference sequence). The CDR3 coding sequence is TGCAGTGCTAGTAGGTCTGAGGAGACCCAGTACTTC. It encodes CSASRSEETQYF.

This clonotype was counted at least ten times. V gene TRBV2 combines with J gene TRBJ2-5, with a weak D call TRBD2 (6 bases). Germline CDR1 is SNHLY and CDR2 is FYNNEI. The CDR3 sequence is 12 residues long. V was trimmed by 8 bases and J by 5 bases, leaving 12 bases between them. The CDR3: CASFLEGETQYF. The CDR3 DNA is TGTGCCAGCTTCTTGGAGGGCGAGACCCAGTACTTC.

This sequence joins TRBV19 and TRBJ1-4, with no clear D. Per the germline V gene, CDR1 is LNHDA and CDR2 is SQIVND (reference sequence). The CDR3 consists of 15 residues. V gave up 9 bases and J gave up 0 bases, with 14 bases separating them. Here the CDR3 DNA reads TGTGCCAGCCGGGCTCGTCCCTCAACTAATGAAAAACTGTTTTTT. Protein: CASRARPSTNEKLFF.

This clonotype appeared once. This chain connects TRBV7-2 to TRBJ2-7; TRBD1 matches at 7 bases. The CDR3 length is 14 residues. Germline assignment: CDR1 SGHTA and CDR2 FQGNSA. J gave up 6 bases and V 6 bases, and 11 bases lay outside the gene matches. Written as DNA, the CDR3 is TGTGCCAGCAGTTTACAGACAGGACAGGCCGAGCAGTACTTC. Protein product: CASSLQTGQAEQYF. Looking up the rest from reference TRBV7-2 and TRBJ2-7 gives the full variable domain: GAGVSQSPSNKVTEKGKDVELRCDPISGHTALYWYRQSLGQGLEFLIYFQGNSAPDKSGLPSDRFSAERTGGSVSTLTIQRTQQEDSAVYLCASSLQTGQAEQYFGPGTRLTVT.

The chain uses TRBV2 and TRBJ1-2, with TRBD1 identical over 7 bases. From germline, CDR1 is SNHLY and CDR2 FYNNEI. J gave up 8 bases and V 4 bases, and 7 bases lay outside the gene matches. CDR3 length: 13 amino acids. The CDR3 sequence is CASSADRVGGYTF. The CDR3 DNA is TGTGCCAGCAGTGCTGACAGGGTCGGGGGCTACACCTTC.

The CDR3 DNA reads TGTGCCAGCACCGGGACAAATAATTCACCCCTCCACTTT. Its translation: CASTGTNNSPLHF. The chain couples TRBV25-1 to TRBJ1-6, with D perhaps matching TRBD1 (6 bases). Germline V gene lookup returns CDR1 MGHDK and CDR2 SYGVNS. V dropped 7 bases and J dropped 5 bases, with 9 bases sitting between them. The CDR3 runs 13 residues.

This clonotype appeared many times. The chain recombines TRBV5-5 with TRBJ1-5; no definite D call. The V end lost 5 bases, the J end lost 10 bases, and 16 bases lay between the germline ends. The CDR3 loop spans 13 amino acids. CDR1 and CDR2 (germline): SGHKS, YYEKEE (reference sequence). CDR3 sequence reads: CASSSRVLAPQHF. In nucleotides, the CDR3 is TGTGCCAGCAGTTCACGGGTCCTGGCTCCCCAGCATTTT. The full variable domain, completed using reference TRBV5-5 and TRBJ1-5, is DAGVTQSPTHLIKTRGQQVTLRCSPISGHKSVSWYQQVLGQGPQFIFQYYEKEERGRGNFPDRFSARQFPNYSSELNVNALLLGDSALYLCASSSRVLAPQHFGDGTRLSIL.

The chain is built from TRBV6-2 or TRBV6-3 and TRBJ2-7; perhaps TRBD2 as D (7 bases). The CDR3 has 13 residues. Germline CDR1 and CDR2: MNHEY and SVGEGT. V shed 11 bases and J shed 4 bases, with 18 bases lying between them. CDR3 sequence (DNA): TGTGCCTGTCAGAGGGGGGGACCGTACGAGCAGTACTTC. Protein sequence: CACQRGGPYEQYF.

The chain links TRBV2 to TRBJ2-7; the D gene is possibly TRBD1 (6 bases). The CDR3 is 13 residues long. CDR1 is SNHLY and CDR2 is FYNNEI in the germline V gene. Trimming took 5 bases from V and 5 from J, leaving 13 bases between them. CDR3 loop: CASSSLGTHEQYF. Written as DNA, the CDR3 is TGTGCCAGCAGTTCCCTCGGGACACACGAGCAGTACTTC.

At least ten counts were recorded for this clonotype. V usage is TRBV12-3 or TRBV12-4 and J usage is TRBJ1-6, with D tentatively TRBD1 (6 bases). The germline V and J ends were trimmed by 6 bases and 15 bases, with 18 bases remaining between them. This CDR3 is built from 13 residues. CDR3 coding DNA: TGTGCCAGCAGGCATCGCACAGGGCCCCACCTCCACTTT. Residues: CASRHRTGPHLHF.

This clonotype was found many times. V gene TRBV11-2 combines with J gene TRBJ2-7; TRBD1 matches 8 bases. The CDR3 contains 14 residues. Per the germline V gene, CDR1 is SGHAT and CDR2 is FQNNGV. The V and J ends lost 3 bases and 9 bases, in that order; junction bases with no gene match: 10. The CDR3 spells CASSFGTGPGVQYF. Written as DNA, the CDR3 is TGTGCCAGCAGCTTCGGGACAGGCCCCGGGGTGCAGTACTTC.

V usage is TRBV25-1 and J usage is TRBJ2-5; TRBD2 is a possible D gene (6 bases). The CDR3 has 17 amino acids. V lost 1 base and J lost 3, with 18 bases in between. Germline assignment: CDR1 MGHDK and CDR2 SYGVNS. The CDR3 protein is CASSEFPGRDQKETQYF. The CDR3 region has the DNA TGTGCCAGCAGTGAATTCCCGGGGCGGGACCAAAAAGAGACCCAGTACTTC.

This clonotype was counted at least ten times. The chain recombines TRBV10-3 with TRBJ2-7, with 13 bases identical to TRBD2. The junction had 5 bases not matched to a gene; V was cut back by 6 bases and J by 6 bases. The CDR3 contains 14 residues. The germline V gene has CDR1 ENHRY and CDR2 SYGVKD. CDR3 sequence (DNA): TGTGCCATCAGGGGGACTAGCGGGATAAGCGAGCAGTACTTC. This sequence encodes CAIRGTSGISEQYF.

The J gene is TRBJ2-7, the V gene TRBV10-3, with 7 positions matching TRBD2. There are 11 residues in the CDR3. Germline CDR1 and CDR2: ENHRY and SYGVKD. With 7 bases clipped from V and 6 bases from J, the junction kept 3 bases outside the gene matches. Here the CDR3 reads CAIKAGPEQYF. The CDR3 DNA follows: TGTGCCATCAAAGCGGGGCCCGAGCAGTACTTC.

Comment on this clonotype: A read error is the likely source, as a far larger clone sits one nucleotide away. The CDR3 coding sequence is TGTGCCAGCAGCTTGGGACAGGTTGGCTACACCTTC. Encoded protein: CASSLGQVGYTF. The chain couples TRBV5-6 to TRBJ1-2; weak D call: TRBD1 (6 bases). The CDR3 extends over 12 amino acids. Trimming stripped 0 bases from V and 7 bases from J, with 7 bases between. Germline values: CDR1 SGHDT, CDR2 YYEEEE.

This clonotype has a count of ten or more. The rearrangement links TRBV5-6 to TRBJ1-1; D gene ambiguous. V lost 1 base and J 11 bases, leaving 12 bases between the germline ends. The germline gives CDR1 SGHDT, CDR2 YYEEEE. The CDR3 has 12 amino acids. The CDR3 coding sequence is TGTGCCAGCAGCTTGCGGGTGGAGAATGCTTTCTTT. It yields the protein CASSLRVENAFF.